The 14 T cell receptor beta chains below come from one sample, sequenced in a study of T cells in Graves' hyperthyroidism and ophthalmopathy. The TCR beta CDR3 regions underwent amplification using RNA transcripts as the source. During a first-round RT-PCR of the TCR CDR3, the HTBI primer set was used. TCRdb re-derived calls from the multiplex PCR reads in MiXCR, one entry per CDR3 protein. The sample lists 660,000 or so distinct CDR3 sequences, roughly 20% seen once, with about 34% in the top ten. The specimen sequenced was blood. All receptors come from a man under 40 with Graves' ophthalmopathy.

The chain has TRBV5-4 and TRBJ2-1, with 11 bases identical to TRBD2. After removal of 0 bases from V and 7 bases from J, the junction contained 6 bases not matched to a gene. In germline, CDR1 is SGHNT, CDR2 YYREEE (reference sequence). The CDR3 runs to 16 residues. The DNA of the CDR3 is TGTGCCAGCAGCTTGGGTAGCGGGAGGGCCCTGAATGAGCAGTTCTTC. Protein product: CASSLGSGRALNEQFF.

This clonotype showed up just a few times. The chain is built from TRBV12-3 or TRBV12-4 and TRBJ2-2, with D hard to call. The CDR3 totals 14 residues. Trimming removed 1 base at V and 5 bases at J, with 8 bases between. CDR3 nucleotide sequence: TGTGCCAGCAGTTTAGGACCAGGAACCGGGGAGCTGTTTTTT. The encoded protein is CASSLGPGTGELFF.

The V and J genes are TRBV7-3 and TRBJ2-7; 11 nucleotides line up with TRBD1. The V gene's germline CDR1 is SGHTA and CDR2 FQGTGA. V gave up 5 bases and J gave up 4 bases; unmatched junction bases: 7. The CDR3 has 15 amino acids. The CDR3 DNA reads as TGTGCCAGCAGCCCACGGACAGGGGGCGTGTACGAGCAGTACTTC. It encodes CASSPRTGGVYEQYF.

This clonotype was observed a few times. The chain is built from TRBV28 and TRBJ2-1; 7 positions agree with TRBD2. The germline V gene encodes CDR1 MDHEN and CDR2 SYDVKM. The CDR3 runs 11 residues. With 6 bases clipped from V and 9 bases from J, the junction kept 2 bases outside the gene matches. The CDR3 DNA reads TGTGCCAGCAGAGCGGGATTTGAGCAGTTCTTC. This gives the protein CASRAGFEQFF.

The chain links TRBV28 to TRBJ2-7; D may be TRBD1 or TRBD2 (5 bases each). Germline V CDR1 and CDR2: MDHEN, SYDVKM. Trimming took off 10 bases at V and 3 bases at J, with 22 bases between the two ends. This CDR3 has 15 amino acids. Here the CDR3 reads CATRDGEGSSYEQYF. The CDR3 bases are TGTGCCACCCGGGATGGTGAGGGGTCCAGCTACGAGCAGTACTTC.

Of note for this clonotype: The junction shows a germline mismatch at one end, possibly a read error. The chain employs TRBV10-2 and TRBJ1-1; D possibly corresponds to TRBD1 (5 bases). This CDR3 is built from 14 residues. Germline V CDR1 and CDR2: WSHSY, SAAADI. The DNA for the CDR3 is TGTGCCACCTCGGGTGGGGCGCCGAACACTGGAGCTTTCTTT. This codes for CATSGGAPNTGAFF.

The chain carries TRBV7-9 and TRBJ2-7, with D uncertain. This CDR3 has 14 residues. V dropped 3 bases and J dropped 2 bases, with 11 bases sitting between them. Germline V gene data show CDR1 as SEHNR and CDR2 as FQNEAQ (reference sequence). CDR3 protein: CASSFNSPTYEQYF. CDR3 in DNA: TGTGCCAGCAGCTTTAACAGTCCAACCTACGAGCAGTACTTC. Combining the CDR3 with reference TRBV7-9 and TRBJ2-7 gives the whole variable domain DTGVSQNPRHKITKRGQNVTFRCDPISEHNRLYWYRQTLGQGPEFLTYFQNEAQLEKSRLLSDRFSAERPKGSFSTLEIQRTEQGDSAMYLCASSFNSPTYEQYFGPGTRLTVT.

This clonotype was detected a few times. This sequence joins TRBV20-1 and TRBJ2-1; D gene uncertain. Per the germline V gene, CDR1 is DFQATT and CDR2 is SNEGSKA (reference sequence). With 1 base removed from V and 7 bases from J, the gap between germline ends came to 14 bases. The CDR3 is made up of 14 amino acids. The CDR3 spells CSARAGEKWNEQFF. CDR3 sequence (DNA): TGCAGTGCTAGAGCTGGCGAGAAGTGGAATGAGCAGTTCTTC.

Only a few counts were recorded for this clonotype. V gene TRBV20-1 combines with J gene TRBJ2-3; the D is unclear. V lost 0 bases, J lost 6 bases, and 4 bases lay in between. Germline lookup yields CDR1 DFQATT and CDR2 SNEGSKA (reference sequence). The CDR3 extends over 11 amino acids. The CDR3, as DNA: TGCAGTGCTAGAGAGGAGGATACGCAGTATTTT. This sequence encodes CSAREEDTQYF.

This clonotype was seen at least ten times. The chain joins TRBV28 to TRBJ2-5; TRBD2 matches 11 bases. V lost 3 bases to trimming and J lost 2 bases; unmatched junction nucleotides: 11. CDR3 length: 18 residues. Germline V gene data show CDR1 as MDHEN and CDR2 as SYDVKM. Written as DNA, the CDR3 is TGTGCCAGCAGTTTCCGCCCGGCTAGCGGGAGGCGACAAGAGACCCAGTACTTC. Protein: CASSFRPASGRRQETQYF.

This clonotype was seen only a few times. The chain carries TRBV9 and TRBJ2-3; D uncertain. Germline CDR1 SGDLS, CDR2 YYNGEE. This CDR3 is 15 amino acids long. V lost 4 bases to trimming and J lost 2 bases, with 14 bases between them. CDR3 nucleotides: TGTGCCAGCAGCCCCCACGACGCGCCCACAGATACGCAGTATTTT. It yields the protein CASSPHDAPTDTQYF.

This clonotype has only a few counts. CDR3 sequence reads: CASSSLGMNTEAFF. CDR3 DNA sequence: TGTGCCAGCAGTTCCCTCGGTATGAACACTGAAGCTTTCTTT. The chain couples TRBV28 to TRBJ1-1; no firm D call. The germline CDR1 and CDR2 sequences are MDHEN and SYDVKM. The CDR3 is 14 amino acids. V lost 4 bases and J 0 bases, leaving 9 bases between the germline ends.

The V and J genes are TRBV4-3 and TRBJ2-5, with 7 bases fitting TRBD2. V trimming: 1 base; J trimming: 4 bases; junction bases outside the gene matches: 9. Germline values: CDR1 LGHNA, CDR2 YSLEER. This CDR3 has 16 amino acids. CDR3: CASSQAYAGDLETQYF. Here the CDR3 DNA reads TGCGCCAGCAGCCAAGCTTATGCGGGGGATTTAGAGACCCAGTACTTC.

This clonotype was found many times. The V call is TRBV12-3 or TRBV12-4, the J call TRBJ2-5; 7 bases are a match to TRBD2. The CDR3 is 15 amino acids. J lost 3 bases, V lost 5 bases, and 9 bases had no gene match. CDR3 sequence: CASSPYLGGKETQYF. The CDR3 DNA follows: TGTGCCAGCAGTCCCTATTTGGGGGGGAAAGAGACCCAGTACTTC.